These 26 T cell receptor beta chains were sequenced from one sample in a study of graft-versus-host responses after intestinal transplantation. The method was immunoSEQ multiplex PCR; TCRdb's version includes in-frame clones alone and lacks a portion of them. This table has some 43,000 clones, about 95% appearing once. The specimen was PBMCs, collected around 48 weeks after intestinal transplant. The source is a human patient who received an intestinal transplant, so some T cells may come from the graft donor.

This rearrangement joins TRBV27 to TRBJ2-3; 14 nucleotides align to TRBD2. The V gene end was trimmed by 0 bases and the J gene end by 0 bases; junction bases not matched to a gene: 8. Germline CDR1 is MNHEY and CDR2 is SMNVEV (reference sequence). This CDR3 region has 20 residues. CDR3 DNA sequence: TGTGCCAGCAGTTTATCCGGACTAGCGGGAGGTGTCAGGAGCACAGATACGCAGTATTTT. Its translation: CASSLSGLAGGVRSTDTQYF.

The chain uses TRBV19 and TRBJ2-7; no reliable D call. Per the germline V gene, CDR1 is LNHDA and CDR2 is SQIVND (reference sequence). The CDR3 is made up of 17 amino acids. The germline V and J ends were trimmed by 4 bases and 3 bases, with 22 bases remaining between them. CDR3 sequence reads: CASSTRYPADGSYEQYF. CDR3 nucleotide sequence: TGTGCCAGTAGTACTAGATACCCCGCTGATGGAAGCTACGAGCAGTACTTC. Full variable domain (remainder filled in from reference TRBV19 and TRBJ2-7): DGGITQSPKYLFRKEGQNVTLSCEQNLNHDAMYWYRQDPGQGLRLIYYSQIVNDFQKGDIAEGYSVSREKKESFPLTVTSAQKNPTAFYLCASSTRYPADGSYEQYFGPGTRLTVT.

The rearrangement joins TRBV5-5 to TRBJ2-1; D unresolved. The germline gives CDR1 SGHKS, CDR2 YYEKEE (reference sequence). The V and J ends lost 0 bases and 3 bases respectively, with 4 bases between them. This CDR3 is 13 amino acids long. The CDR3: CASSLGGYNEQFF. CDR3 coding DNA: TGTGCCAGCAGCTTGGGTGGCTACAATGAGCAGTTCTTC.

CDR3 sequence: CASISYSYEQYF. For the CDR3, the DNA is TGTGCCAGCATTTCCTACTCCTACGAGCAGTACTTC. The chain is built from TRBV6-1 and TRBJ2-7; D is uncertain. The V gene's germline CDR1 is MNHNS and CDR2 SASEGT. The CDR3 length is 12 residues. Trimming removed 7 bases from V and 0 bases from J, with 7 bases in between.

The gene calls are TRBV5-1 and TRBJ2-5; 11 bases are shared with TRBD2. This CDR3 comprises 14 residues. Per the germline V gene, CDR1 is SGHRS and CDR2 is YFSETQ. The V and J ends lost 4 bases and 7 bases, in that order; junction bases with no gene match: 6. CDR3 residues: CASSKTSGVATQYF. CDR3 in DNA: TGCGCCAGCAGCAAGACTAGCGGGGTGGCGACCCAGTACTTC. Variable domain in full (rest from reference TRBV5-1 and TRBJ2-5): KAGVTQTPRYLIKTRGQQVTLSCSPISGHRSVSWYQQTPGQGLQFLFEYFSETQRNKGNFPGRFSGRQFSNSRSEMNVSTLELGDSALYLCASSKTSGVATQYFGPGTRLLVL.

This clone was recorded only once. The chain combines TRBV5-3 with TRBJ1-1; D is unresolved. TRBV5-3 is reported as an ORF; its role is uncertain. There are 13 residues in the CDR3. Between the trimmed V and J ends, which lost 1 base and 1 base, there was a span of 5 bases. In nucleotides, the CDR3 is TGTGCCAGAAGCTTGCCATCGAACACTGAAGCTTTCTTT. Translating gives CARSLPSNTEAFF.

This clone was seen just once. The CDR3 DNA is TGTGCCAGCAGTTTATGGGGGAGGGATTCCTACGAGCAGTACTTC. Its translation is CASSLWGRDSYEQYF. The genes are TRBV28 and TRBJ2-7; TRBD2 agrees at 7 bases. The J segment lost 1 base and the V segment lost 0 bases, leaving 3 bases of the junction unmatched. Germline CDR1 is MDHEN and CDR2 is SYDVKM. CDR3 size: 15 residues. The full variable domain, completed using reference TRBV28 and TRBJ2-7, is DVKVTQSSRYLVKRTGEKVFLECVQDMDHENMFWYRQDPGLGLRLIYFSYDVKMKEKGDIPEGYSVSREKKERFSLILESASTNQTSMYLCASSLWGRDSYEQYFGPGTRLTVT.

This chain links TRBV5-1 with TRBJ2-3; 8 nucleotides agree with TRBD2. Germline lookup yields CDR1 SGHRS and CDR2 YFSETQ. This CDR3 is built from 14 residues. With 4 bases clipped from V and 2 bases from J, the junction kept 3 bases outside the gene matches. CDR3 protein: CASSRTSTTDTQYF. The CDR3 nucleotides are TGCGCCAGCAGCCGGACTAGCACCACAGATACGCAGTATTTT.

This clone occurred a few times. The chain is built from TRBV5-1 and TRBJ1-1; D unclear. The CDR3 totals 13 residues. Germline V gene lookup returns CDR1 SGHRS and CDR2 YFSETQ. Deletions cut 6 bases from V and 2 bases from J, with 11 bases between. The CDR3 spells CASKETPNTEAFF. CDR3 in DNA: TGCGCCAGCAAGGAGACACCTAACACTGAAGCTTTCTTT.

The chain is built from TRBV4-1 and TRBJ1-1; 7 bases agree with TRBD1. This CDR3 is built from 14 residues. The trim removed 2 bases at V and 3 bases at J, leaving 3 bases unmatched. Germline loops: CDR1 MGHRA, CDR2 YSYEKL. The CDR3 DNA reads as TGCGCCAGCAGCCAATTTACAGGGGACACTGAAGCTTTCTTT. Its protein is CASSQFTGDTEAFF.

The rearrangement links TRBV27 to TRBJ2-1, with 10 bases aligning to TRBD2. The junction had 16 bases not matched to a gene; V was cut back by 6 bases and J by 8 bases. CDR1 MNHEY and CDR2 SMNVEV come from the germline V gene (reference sequence). The length of the CDR3 is 17 residues. Here the CDR3 DNA reads TGTGCCAGCAGACTCGCTAGCGGGAGAGGGTTTTGGGATGAGCAGTTCTTC. This gives the protein CASRLASGRGFWDEQFF.

The V and J genes are TRBV18 and TRBJ1-1; D unresolved. CDR1 and CDR2 (germline): KGHSH, LQKENI. The ends were cut back, 6 bases at V and 2 bases at J, with 19 bases in the middle. The CDR3 totals 16 residues. The CDR3 sequence is CASSPPGRVGNTEAFF. The CDR3 bases are TGTGCCAGCTCCCCCCCTGGACGAGTAGGAAACACTGAAGCTTTCTTT.

This clone was observed a few times. V and J are TRBV29-1 and TRBJ2-1; 8 nucleotides match TRBD2. Germline V lookup: CDR1 SQVTM, CDR2 ANQGSEA. Unmatched junction bases numbered 7, after V lost 1 base and J lost 8 bases. This CDR3 comprises 14 residues. In nucleotides, the CDR3 is TGCAGCGTTGAAGCAGCGGGGGCAGTTTATGAGCAGTTCTTC. Protein sequence: CSVEAAGAVYEQFF.

This chain joins TRBV7-9 and TRBJ2-7, with 8 bases fitting TRBD1. The V segment lost 5 bases and the J segment 5 bases; nucleotides outside the gene matches: 11. This CDR3 has 15 residues. From germline, CDR1 is SEHNR and CDR2 FQNEAQ (reference sequence). CDR3 region: CASSPRGDRMHEQYF. CDR3 sequence (DNA): TGTGCCAGCAGCCCAAGAGGGGACAGGATGCACGAGCAGTACTTC.

V is TRBV7-9 and J is TRBJ2-3; 12 nucleotides align to TRBD2. Germline V gene lookup returns CDR1 SEHNR and CDR2 FQNEAQ (reference sequence). There are 18 residues in the CDR3. Trimming at V came to 3 bases and at J to 2 bases, leaving 9 bases not matched to a gene. The CDR3 is CASSFLTSGSGDTDTQYF. The CDR3 DNA sequence: TGTGCCAGCAGCTTTCTGACTAGCGGGAGTGGTGACACAGATACGCAGTATTTT. Full variable domain (remainder filled in from reference TRBV7-9 and TRBJ2-3): DTGVSQNPRHKITKRGQNVTFRCDPISEHNRLYWYRQTLGQGPEFLTYFQNEAQLEKSRLLSDRFSAERPKGSFSTLEIQRTEQGDSAMYLCASSFLTSGSGDTDTQYFGPGTRLTVL.

This clone was seen a single time. This chain connects TRBV2 to TRBJ1-1, with D perhaps matching TRBD1 (5 bases). In germline, CDR1 is SNHLY, CDR2 FYNNEI. V lost 3 bases and J 7 bases, leaving 12 bases between the germline ends. CDR3 size: 13 residues. The CDR3 coding sequence is TGTGCCAGCAGTGAGGGGGGAGACGGTGAAGCTTTCTTT. Protein sequence: CASSEGGDGEAFF.

V usage is TRBV6-6 and J usage is TRBJ2-7; D remains unclear. The V gene's germline CDR1 is MNHNY and CDR2 SVGAGI (reference sequence). The CDR3 is 10 amino acids. Between the trimmed V and J ends, which lost 11 bases and 2 bases, there was a span of 7 bases. The CDR3 loop is CALGTYEQYF. The CDR3 DNA reads TGTGCCCTTGGGACCTACGAGCAGTACTTC.

This clone was seen just once. The CDR3 nucleotides read TGTGCCAGCAGCTTAGCAGGGAAAACTGAAGCTTTCTTT. It specifies CASSLAGKTEAFF. The V gene is TRBV7-9, the J gene TRBJ1-1; D not certain. The CDR3 consists of 13 residues. From germline, CDR1 is SEHNR and CDR2 FQNEAQ (reference sequence). Trimming pared 0 bases from V and 5 bases from J, leaving 7 bases between.

The rearrangement joins TRBV6-1 to TRBJ2-1; D unresolved. V was clipped by 2 bases and J by 5 bases, with 7 bases between them. Looked up from germline, CDR1 is MNHNS and CDR2 is SASEGT. The CDR3 spans 13 residues. CDR3 coding DNA: TGTGCCAGCAGTGAACAGGCCCACAATGAGCAGTTCTTC. This sequence encodes CASSEQAHNEQFF.

Only one count was recorded for this clone. V gene TRBV6-1 combines with J gene TRBJ1-1, with TRBD1 as a possible D gene (5 bases). Trimming took 6 bases from V and 0 from J, leaving 8 bases between them. CDR1 and CDR2 from the germline V gene are MNHNS and SASEGT. There are 13 residues in the CDR3. The CDR3 DNA sequence: TGTGCCAGCAGGGGGCCTATGAACACTGAAGCTTTCTTT. Protein sequence: CASRGPMNTEAFF.

This CDR3 reads CASRTTGSSYEQYF. Written as DNA, the CDR3 is TGTGCCAGCAGAACTACAGGGAGCTCCTACGAGCAGTACTTC. The J gene is TRBJ2-7, the V gene TRBV28; the D gene is possibly TRBD1 (6 bases). This CDR3 has 14 residues. Germline loops: CDR1 MDHEN, CDR2 SYDVKM. V lost 6 bases to trimming and J lost 0 bases, with 12 bases between them.

J is TRBJ1-5 and V is TRBV6-5; TRBD1 might be the D (5 bases). Germline CDR1 and CDR2: MNHEY and SVGAGI. The CDR3 covers 12 residues. V lost 6 bases, J lost 10 bases, and 13 bases lay in between. CDR3: CASRGGGGPQHF. CDR3 DNA: TGTGCCAGCAGAGGCGGGGGGGGTCCCCAGCATTTT.

In its sample, this clone was seen once. The genes are TRBV6-1 and TRBJ1-2; TRBD1 aligns across 7 bases. Trimming removed 2 bases from V and 4 bases from J; junction bases left unmatched: 4. CDR3 length equals 14 residues. Germline CDR1 MNHNS, CDR2 SASEGT. CDR3: CASSEYRGGYGYTF. For the CDR3, the DNA is TGTGCCAGCAGTGAATACAGGGGTGGCTATGGCTACACCTTC.

The rearrangement links TRBV6-1 to TRBJ2-3; 9 nucleotides agree with TRBD1. Trimming took 6 bases from V and 3 from J; bases not matched to a gene: 7. The germline V gene encodes CDR1 MNHNS and CDR2 SASEGT. This CDR3 is 15 amino acids long. CDR3 in DNA: TGTGCCAGCAGCGCCGGGACAGGGAGGACAGATACGCAGTATTTT. Its protein product is CASSAGTGRTDTQYF.

This clone showed up just once. J is TRBJ2-5 and V is TRBV5-4, with 13 positions matching TRBD2. V shed 4 bases, J shed 13 bases, and the junction held 10 bases outside the gene matches. The germline gives CDR1 SGHNT, CDR2 YYREEE (reference sequence). The CDR3 runs 14 residues. The CDR3 spells CASSPPGLAGTMYF. The CDR3 DNA reads as TGTGCCAGCAGCCCGCCGGGACTAGCGGGGACCATGTACTTC.

CDR3 DNA sequence: TGTGCCAGCAGCCAGGAGGGGGGGCGCATCACTGAAGCTTTCTTT. It translates to CASSQEGGRITEAFF. The chain has TRBV6-5 and TRBJ1-1; the D gene is possibly TRBD1 (6 bases). V lost 6 bases and J lost 4, with 18 bases in between. This CDR3 has 15 residues. Germline assignment: CDR1 MNHEY and CDR2 SVGAGI.